Each of the 2 T cell receptor beta chains below was sequenced from the same sample in a study of radiotherapy plus CTLA-4 blockade in lung cancer. Clones were read by immunoSEQ multiplex PCR, and TCRdb kept only the in-frame ones, dropping some. The table includes about 51,000 clones, around 79% detected once. Sequenced material: peripheral blood, taken from a patient treated with radiotherapy plus ipilimumab. Receptors originate from a human donor with non-small cell lung cancer who had a complete response to radiotherapy plus ipilimumab.

This clone was picked up a small number of times. The gene calls are TRBV7-9 and TRBJ2-2; the D gene is possibly TRBD2 (6 bases). CDR1 is SEHNR and CDR2 is FQNEAQ in the germline V gene (reference sequence). V was trimmed by 5 bases and J by 5 bases, leaving 15 bases between them. This CDR3 is built from 15 residues. Here the CDR3 reads CASSPTGAGTGELFF. As DNA, the CDR3 is TGTGCCAGCAGCCCCACGGGAGCTGGGACCGGGGAGCTGTTTTTT.

The chain couples TRBV30 to TRBJ1-2; D remains ambiguous. The CDR3 length is 13 residues. The germline V gene has CDR1 GTSNPN and CDR2 SVGIG (reference sequence). V dropped 2 bases and J dropped 2 bases, with 9 bases sitting between them. CDR3 DNA sequence: TGTGCCTGGAGTCGCGATTTCAACTATGGCTACACCTTC. Amino acids: CAWSRDFNYGYTF.